A selection of T cell receptor beta chains follows, all from one sample in a study of blood T cell repertoires in COVID-19. Data came from immunoSEQ multiplex PCR; TCRdb stores just in-frame clones and leaves some out. The sample comprises 250,000 or so clones, approximately 89% of which are singletons, and about 3% rests with the top ten. The sample was PBMCs or T cells enriched from blood (not recorded which). The receptor set was obtained from a man aged 40-49 years who had been exposed to COVID-19. Both conserved end residues are part of each CDR3. D genes are given only for firm matches. Size is omitted from some rows. Given values are once, few, many or a class for expanded clones.

CDR3: CASSVGQGIYEQYF; DNA: TGTGCCAGCAGCGTAGGTCAGGGGATCTACGAGCAGTACTTC; length: 14; J: TRBJ2-7; size: NA; V: TRBV9; D: NA
CDR3: CASSGLDSLGTGELFF; DNA: TGTGCCAGCAGTGGTTTGGACAGTCTGGGCACCGGGGAGCTGTTTTTT; length: 16; J: TRBJ2-2; size: NA; V: TRBV25-1; D: NA
CDR3: CASSSGTGAWETQYF; DNA: TGTGCCAGCAGTTCCGGGACAGGGGCTTGGGAGACCCAGTACTTC; length: 15; J: TRBJ2-5; size: NA; V: TRBV28; D: TRBD1
CDR3: CASSLSMNTEAFF; DNA: TGCGCCAGCAGCTTGAGCATGAACACTGAAGCTTTCTTT; length: 13; J: TRBJ1-1; size: once; V: TRBV5-1; D: NA
CDR3: CSVETGRYEQYF; DNA: TGCAGCGTTGAGACAGGGAGATACGAGCAGTACTTC; length: 12; J: TRBJ2-7; size: NA; V: TRBV29-1; D: TRBD1
CDR3: CASTLAGNEQFF; DNA: TGTGCCAGCACGCTGGCTGGCAATGAGCAGTTCTTC; length: 12; J: TRBJ2-1; size: NA; V: TRBV2; D: NA
CDR3: CASSRDTIFSGNTIYF; DNA: TGCGCCAGCAGCAGGGACACGATATTCTCTGGAAACACCATATATTTT; length: 16; J: TRBJ1-3; size: once; V: TRBV5-1; D: NA
CDR3: CASSLTESDSYGYTF; DNA: TGCGCCAGCAGCTTAACAGAGTCGGACAGCTATGGCTACACCTTC; length: 15; J: TRBJ1-2; size: few; V: TRBV5-1; D: NA
CDR3: CASSFAQSGRVYNEQFF; DNA: TGTGCCAGCAGCTTCGCCCAGAGCGGGAGGGTTTACAATGAGCAGTTCTTC; length: 17; J: TRBJ2-1; size: NA; V: TRBV11-2; D: TRBD2
CDR3: CASSFQGQGKDEQYF; DNA: TGTGCCAGCAGTTTTCAGGGGCAGGGGAAGGACGAGCAGTACTTC; length: 15; J: TRBJ2-7; size: once; V: TRBV28; D: NA
CDR3: CASSSRALERNTIYF; DNA: TGTGCCAGCAGTTCCAGGGCGCTTGAACGAAACACCATATATTTT; length: 15; J: TRBJ1-3; size: NA; V: TRBV27; D: NA
CDR3: CASSVQGFTEAFF; DNA: TGTGCCAGCAGCGTACAGGGTTTCACTGAAGCTTTCTTT; length: 13; J: TRBJ1-1; size: NA; V: TRBV9; D: NA
CDR3: CASSQDQDSFNEKLFF; DNA: TGCGCCAGCAGCCAAGATCAGGACAGCTTTAATGAAAAACTGTTTTTT; length: 16; J: TRBJ1-4; size: NA; V: TRBV4-3; D: NA
CDR3: CASSLDRGPYEQYF; DNA: TGTGCCAGCAGCTTAGACAGGGGGCCCTACGAGCAGTACTTC; length: 14; J: TRBJ2-7; size: NA; V: TRBV7-9; D: TRBD1
CDR3: CASSKTGGSETQYF; DNA: TGCGCCAGCAGCAAAACAGGGGGCTCAGAGACCCAGTACTTC; length: 14; J: TRBJ2-5; size: NA; V: TRBV5-1; D: TRBD1
CDR3: CASSIAWVGPAGEWETQYF; DNA: TGTGCCAGTAGTATTGCGTGGGTTGGCCCGGCGGGAGAATGGGAGACCCAGTACTTC; length: 19; J: TRBJ2-5; size: NA; V: TRBV19; D: TRBD2
CDR3: CASGTGTFDSPLHF; DNA: TGTGCCAGCGGCACTGGGACATTTGATTCACCCCTCCACTTT; length: 14; J: TRBJ1-6; size: NA; V: TRBV9; D: NA
CDR3: CAISERQGGDDTQYF; DNA: TGTGCCATCAGTGAAAGACAGGGCGGTGACGATACGCAGTATTTT; length: 15; J: TRBJ2-3; size: NA; V: TRBV10-3; D: TRBD1
CDR3: CASSPGQGDYGYTF; DNA: TGTGCCAGCAGCCCGGGACAGGGAGACTATGGCTACACCTTC; length: 14; J: TRBJ1-2; size: NA; V: TRBV5-4; D: TRBD1
CDR3: CASSRDRDEQFF; DNA: TGTGCCAGCAGCCGCGACAGGGATGAGCAGTTCTTC; length: 12; J: TRBJ2-1; size: NA; V: TRBV11-2; D: TRBD1
CDR3: CASSNQGTPGGYTF; DNA: TGTGCCAGCAGTAACCAGGGAACCCCCGGTGGCTACACCTTC; length: 14; J: TRBJ1-2; size: NA; V: TRBV6-2/TRBV6-3; D: NA
CDR3: CASSLKSLAGVRDPTDTQYF; DNA: TGTGCCAGCTCCCTTAAGTCACTAGCGGGAGTGCGGGACCCCACAGATACGCAGTATTTT; length: 20; J: TRBJ2-3; size: NA; V: TRBV18; D: TRBD2